These 20 T cell receptor beta chains originate from one sample sequenced in a study of cytomegalovirus exposure and HLA in healthy donors. PCR involved 60 Vbeta and 13 Jbeta primers. Clones were sequenced by immunoSEQ multiplex PCR, and TCRdb holds only the in-frame ones, with some missing. The sample has about 150,000 clones, roughly 75% seen once. The specimen sequenced was PBMCs. These receptors were collected from a man between 18 and 29 years old in good health and CMV-seronegative.

This clone has a handful of counts. This rearrangement joins TRBV18 to TRBJ2-5; 8 bases agree with TRBD1. Germline V gives CDR1 KGHSH, CDR2 LQKENI. The ends lost 2 bases at V and 2 bases at J; junction bases unmatched: 4. The CDR3 totals 15 residues. The CDR3: CASSPWGQAQETQYF. The CDR3 nucleotides read TGTGCCAGCTCACCATGGGGACAGGCGCAAGAGACCCAGTACTTC.

The gene calls are TRBV2 and TRBJ2-1; 13 positions match TRBD2. The V gene's germline CDR1 is SNHLY and CDR2 FYNNEI. The CDR3 sequence is 15 residues long. J gave up 3 bases and V 8 bases, and 4 bases lay outside the gene matches. CDR3 residues: CASPTSGRVYNEQFF. CDR3 DNA: TGTGCCAGCCCTACTAGCGGGAGGGTCTACAATGAGCAGTTCTTC.

This clone was observed a handful of times. The chain carries TRBV5-6 and TRBJ1-1; 11 bases map to TRBD1. The CDR3 has 16 amino acids. The ends lost 4 bases at V and 3 bases at J; junction bases unmatched: 8. Germline CDR1 is SGHDT and CDR2 is YYEEEE. The CDR3 DNA follows: TGTGCCAGCAGCGATGGGACAGGGGGATGGGACACTGAAGCTTTCTTT. Protein: CASSDGTGGWDTEAFF.

V and J are TRBV9 and TRBJ2-5; TRBD1 aligns across 11 bases. Germline V CDR1 and CDR2: SGDLS, YYNGEE. The CDR3 has 14 amino acids. The junction had 4 bases not matched to a gene; V was cut back by 3 bases and J by 6 bases. The CDR3 DNA is TGTGCCAGCAGCGGCGGGACAGGGGGGAAGACCCAGTACTTC. Protein: CASSGGTGGKTQYF.

This chain connects TRBV19 to TRBJ1-2; possible D gene TRBD1, 5 bases. This CDR3 has 14 residues. Trimming took 5 bases from V and 3 from J, leaving 13 bases between them. CDR1 and CDR2 from the germline V gene are LNHDA and SQIVND (reference sequence). CDR3: CASSPGQGYYGYTF. The CDR3 DNA sequence: TGTGCCAGTAGTCCCGGCCAGGGATACTATGGCTACACCTTC. Complete variable domain (other parts from reference TRBV19 and TRBJ1-2): DGGITQSPKYLFRKEGQNVTLSCEQNLNHDAMYWYRQDPGQGLRLIYYSQIVNDFQKGDIAEGYSVSREKKESFPLTVTSAQKNPTAFYLCASSPGQGYYGYTFGSGTRLTVV.

The rearrangement uses TRBV28 and TRBJ2-5; 10 bases map to TRBD1. The tail of the sequence fits TRBJ2-7 better, so the J call may be wrong. The CDR3 is 15 amino acids. Germline CDR1 and CDR2: MDHEN and SYDVKM. The CDR3 DNA follows: TGTGCCAGCAGTCCGCCCGACAGGGGGCGATACGAGCAGTACTTC. Protein sequence: CASSPPDRGRYEQYF.

At least ten counts were recorded for this clone. The rearrangement joins TRBV9 to TRBJ2-3, with 8 bases lining up with TRBD2. CDR3 length equals 14 residues. The J segment lost 4 bases and the V segment lost 2 bases, leaving 3 bases of the junction unmatched. CDR1 SGDLS and CDR2 YYNGEE come from the germline V gene. The CDR3 here is CASSVSGKADTQYF. DNA for the CDR3: TGTGCCAGCAGCGTTAGCGGGAAGGCAGATACGCAGTATTTT.

The chain couples TRBV7-2 to TRBJ2-1; TRBD1 matches at 10 bases. Germline values: CDR1 SGHTA, CDR2 FQGNSA. V shed 4 bases, J shed 3 bases, and the junction held 6 bases outside the gene matches. The CDR3 loop spans 16 amino acids. CDR3 bases: TGTGCCAGCAGCTCAGCCGGGACAGGGGTCTACAATGAGCAGTTCTTC. Amino acid sequence: CASSSAGTGVYNEQFF.

The chain has TRBV10-3 and TRBJ2-6, with D perhaps TRBD1 (6 bases). V was pared by 0 bases and J by 2 bases, with 8 bases between. CDR1 is ENHRY and CDR2 is SYGVKD in the germline V gene. The CDR3 spans 16 residues. The CDR3 is CAISESGGTGANVLTF. CDR3 nucleotide sequence: TGTGCCATCAGTGAGTCAGGGGGTACTGGGGCCAACGTCCTGACTTTC.

This clone appeared a few times. This chain links TRBV27 with TRBJ1-3; tentative D call: TRBD1 (6 bases). Germline V gives CDR1 MNHEY, CDR2 SMNVEV (reference sequence). There are 14 residues in the CDR3. The ends were cut back, 5 bases at V and 3 bases at J, with 11 bases in the middle. The CDR3 DNA is TGTGCCAGCAGTACGACAGGTAGTGGAAACACCATATATTTT. This sequence encodes CASSTTGSGNTIYF.

The sample holds a few counts of this clone. The V call is TRBV19, the J call TRBJ1-4; 7 bases line up with TRBD1. Germline lookup yields CDR1 LNHDA and CDR2 SQIVND (reference sequence). The CDR3 has 16 amino acids. J gave up 0 bases and V 6 bases, and 7 bases lay outside the gene matches. The CDR3 sequence is CASRTPGGPTNEKLFF. The CDR3 region has the DNA TGTGCCAGTAGGACACCAGGGGGACCAACTAATGAAAAACTGTTTTTT.

J is TRBJ1-1 and V is TRBV18; D remains ambiguous. V lost 6 bases, J lost 5 bases, and 13 bases lay in between. The CDR3 covers 13 residues. Per the germline V gene, CDR1 is KGHSH and CDR2 is LQKENI. Written as DNA, the CDR3 is TGTGCCAGCTCCCCGTCGCGGGAGACTGAAGCTTTCTTT. The encoded protein is CASSPSRETEAFF.

J is TRBJ1-2 and V is TRBV4-1, with 7 bases fitting TRBD1. The CDR3 is 15 amino acids. The germline CDR1 and CDR2 sequences are MGHRA and YSYEKL. V shed 3 bases and J 3 bases; nucleotides not matched to a gene: 7. In nucleotides, the CDR3 is TGCGCCAGCAGCCAGGACCCCCAGGGGGACTATGGCTACACCTTC. Translating it yields CASSQDPQGDYGYTF.

In DNA form, the CDR3 reads TGTGCCAGCAGCGTGGGGCGGTCCGGGGGAGAGACCCAGTACTTC. It translates to CASSVGRSGGETQYF. J is TRBJ2-5 and V is TRBV9, with D maybe TRBD2 (6 bases). The CDR3 spans 15 residues. Germline V gives CDR1 SGDLS, CDR2 YYNGEE. V lost 2 bases to trimming and J lost 4 bases, with 15 bases between them.

This chain links TRBV6-6 with TRBJ2-7; 12 nucleotides align to TRBD2. V shed 7 bases, J shed 2 bases, and the junction held 3 bases outside the gene matches. This CDR3 region has 14 residues. CDR1 and CDR2 (germline): MNHNY, SVGAGI (reference sequence). CDR3 sequence (DNA): TGTGCCAGCATGGGACTAGCGGGCCCCTACGAGCAGTACTTC. Translating it yields CASMGLAGPYEQYF.

The CDR3 loop reads CASSPQGDSGNTIYF. The CDR3 bases are TGTGCCAGCAGCCCCCAGGGGGACTCTGGAAACACCATATATTTT. This chain uses TRBV7-2 with TRBJ1-3, with TRBD1 identical over 7 bases. The V gene end was trimmed by 5 bases and the J gene end by 0 bases; junction bases not matched to a gene: 4. The CDR3 loop spans 15 amino acids. Germline CDR1 and CDR2: SGHTA and FQGNSA.

As DNA, the CDR3 is TGCAGCGTGGGAAGACGGGACAGGGGTCTCGAGCAGTACTTC. It codes for CSVGRRDRGLEQYF. The gene calls are TRBV29-1 and TRBJ2-7; TRBD1 agrees at 10 bases. The CDR3 is made up of 14 amino acids. Germline values: CDR1 SQVTM, CDR2 ANQGSEA. The junction had 11 bases not matched to a gene; V was cut back by 6 bases and J by 6 bases.

This clone showed up just a few times. The chain uses TRBV7-6 and TRBJ2-7; possible D gene TRBD1, 5 bases. V lost 5 bases, J lost 4 bases, and 15 bases lay in between. This CDR3 comprises 14 residues. Germline values: CDR1 SGHVS, CDR2 FNYEAQ. Here the CDR3 reads CASSQGRVNYEQYF. The CDR3 DNA is TGTGCCAGCAGCCAAGGCAGGGTAAATTACGAGCAGTACTTC.

The V call is TRBV19, the J call TRBJ2-7; TRBD2 matches 7 bases. Trimming cost V 5 bases and J 3 bases; bases outside gene matches: 10. Germline CDR1 is LNHDA and CDR2 is SQIVND (reference sequence). CDR3 size: 15 residues. The CDR3 DNA reads TGTGCCAGTAGTCTGACTAGCCCCGTCTTCTACGAGCAGTACTTC. This gives the protein CASSLTSPVFYEQYF.

This clone was observed a few times. The chain has TRBV15 and TRBJ1-2; TRBD1 might be the D (5 bases). This CDR3 has 17 residues. V shed 2 bases and J shed 13 bases, with 29 bases lying between them. Per germline, CDR1 LNHNV and CDR2 YYDKDF (reference sequence). DNA of the CDR3: TGTGCCACCAGCAGACCGGCCACTTGGGGACTTACAGTGGGGGGCACCTTC. This gives the protein CATSRPATWGLTVGGTF.